This TCR beta chain stems from a study of T cell responses to AZD1222 COVID-19 vaccine. The overall study: Both about-4-week and about-12-week second-dose recipients were combined.

Sequencing used immunoSEQ multiplex PCR; TCRdb keeps in-frame clones, though not all of them. The sample has 120,000 or so clones, about 92% seen once. CDR3 length: 14 residues. CDR1 is SNHLY and CDR2 is FYNNEI in the germline V gene. Trimming at V came to 10 bases and at J to 4 bases, leaving 10 bases not matched to a gene. Regarding this clone: Its antigen remains unknown.

Study-wide results and caveats: The study found vaccine-associated CD4 TCRs spanning spike, dominant at 160-218 and 743-854. Recipients of AZD1222 seropositive at baseline numbered only 6 or 7.

This clonotype was sampled from an adult in good health. The sequenced sample was peripheral blood, obtained on day 0 of AZD1222 vaccination. The V gene is TRBV2, the J gene TRBJ1-5; 7 nucleotides agree with TRBD1. CDR3 sequence reads: CATSPGQNNQPQHF. CDR3 nucleotides: TGTGCCACTTCACCGGGACAGAATAATCAGCCCCAGCATTTT.